A single sample is the source of the 27 T cell receptor beta chains below, sequenced in a study of blood T cell repertoires in COVID-19. TCRdb keeps only in-frame clones here, not all; method: immunoSEQ multiplex PCR. The sample yields around 300,000 clones, over 75% seen once. Input material: peripheral blood. These receptors came from a woman aged 45-65 years with active or convalescent COVID-19.

V is TRBV6-4 and J is TRBJ1-5, with TRBD1 matching over 7 bases. CDR3 length equals 17 residues. After removal of 5 bases from V and 1 base from J, the junction contained 11 bases not matched to a gene. Per germline, CDR1 MRHNA and CDR2 SNTAGT. In DNA, the CDR3 is TGTGCCAGCAGTAGTTCGGACAGGATGATAAGCAATCAGCCCCAGCATTTT. Its translation is CASSSSDRMISNQPQHF.

The rearrangement joins TRBV7-9 to TRBJ1-4; 8 positions agree with TRBD1. The germline V gene encodes CDR1 SEHNR and CDR2 FQNEAQ (reference sequence). J was trimmed by 11 bases and V by 3 bases; bases with no gene match: 8. This CDR3 region has 14 residues. CDR3 coding DNA: TGTGCCAGCAGCTTCGACAGGGGACCCCCTAAACTGTTTTTT. This sequence encodes CASSFDRGPPKLFF.

The CDR3 nucleotides are TGTGCCAGCAGCCGCTGGGACAGGGGGTCCTACGAGCAGTACTTC. Translation gives CASSRWDRGSYEQYF. The chain uses TRBV28 and TRBJ2-7, with 11 bases lining up with TRBD1. Germline-derived CDR1 and CDR2 are MDHEN and SYDVKM. This CDR3 comprises 15 residues. Trimming removed 6 bases from V and 1 base from J; junction bases left unmatched: 5.

The rearrangement uses TRBV4-1 and TRBJ2-7, with 8 bases lining up with TRBD2. CDR1 and CDR2 from the germline V gene are MGHRA and YSYEKL. The CDR3 contains 18 residues. V shed 3 bases, J shed 0 bases, and the junction held 13 bases outside the gene matches. CDR3 DNA sequence: TGCGCCAGCAGCCAGGGGATTAGCGGGATCTCTTTCTCCTACGAGCAGTACTTC. Residues: CASSQGISGISFSYEQYF.

This clone was recorded a few times. CDR3 sequence reads: CAISEGGGNQPQHF. For the CDR3, the DNA is TGTGCCATCAGTGAGGGGGGGGGCAATCAGCCCCAGCATTTT. This chain uses TRBV10-3 with TRBJ1-5, with TRBD1 as a possible D gene (5 bases). The CDR3 consists of 14 residues. With 2 bases removed from V and 2 bases from J, the gap between germline ends came to 7 bases. The germline CDR1 and CDR2 sequences are ENHRY and SYGVKD.

The chain recombines TRBV12-5 with TRBJ2-7; 12 nucleotides line up with TRBD1. There are 17 residues in the CDR3. CDR1 LGHNT and CDR2 FRNRAP come from the germline V gene. The J segment lost 3 bases and the V segment lost 3 bases, leaving 9 bases of the junction unmatched. The chain's CDR3 is CASGFGTGGENSYEQYF. The CDR3 DNA sequence: TGTGCTAGTGGTTTCGGGACAGGGGGCGAAAATAGCTACGAGCAGTACTTC.

The gene calls are TRBV11-2 and TRBJ2-3; D is perhaps TRBD2 (5 bases). The V and J ends lost 0 bases and 0 bases respectively, with 19 bases between them. This CDR3 has 19 residues. Germline CDR1 and CDR2: SGHAT and FQNNGV. The CDR3 sequence is CASSLDQRRTGTSTDTQYF. CDR3 DNA sequence: TGTGCCAGCAGCTTAGATCAGCGGCGGACTGGCACTAGCACAGATACGCAGTATTTT.

This clone was seen a single time. This specimen includes other DNA sequences encoding the same CDR3. The chain carries TRBV7-8 and TRBJ1-2; tentatively, D is TRBD1 (5 bases). V lost 2 bases and J 4 bases, leaving 29 bases between the germline ends. Per the germline V gene, CDR1 is SGHVS and CDR2 is FQNEAQ. The CDR3 sequence is 20 residues long. The CDR3 protein is CASSLYHRGNNVDDSYGYTF. The CDR3 DNA follows: TGTGCCAGCAGCTTATATCATCGGGGGAATAATGTAGACGACTCCTATGGCTACACCTTC.

The genes are TRBV6-2 or TRBV6-3 and TRBJ1-5, with 8 nucleotides matching TRBD1. Unmatched junction bases numbered 6, after V lost 5 bases and J lost 6 bases. The CDR3 runs 14 residues. Germline V gene lookup returns CDR1 MNHEY and CDR2 SVGEGT. CDR3 bases: TGTGCCAGCAGTCCAGACAGGGGTCGTCAGCCCCAGCATTTT. Translating gives CASSPDRGRQPQHF.

The chain carries TRBV6-2 or TRBV6-3 and TRBJ2-1; D possibly corresponds to TRBD2 (5 bases). Looked up from germline, CDR1 is MNHEY and CDR2 is SVGEGT. This CDR3 spans 14 amino acids. The V end lost 2 bases, the J end lost 5 bases, and 10 bases lay between the germline ends. CDR3 DNA: TGTGCCAGCAGTTACGCCGTGCGGGACAATGAGCAGTTCTTC. Amino acids: CASSYAVRDNEQFF.

The chain links TRBV6-2 or TRBV6-3 to TRBJ2-7, with D hard to call. CDR1 MNHEY and CDR2 SVGEGT come from the germline V gene. V was clipped by 4 bases and J by 9 bases, with 10 bases between them. The length of the CDR3 is 11 residues. The CDR3 here is CASSSHSGQYF. The CDR3 nucleotides are TGTGCCAGCAGTTCTCACTCCGGGCAGTACTTC.

This clone was picked up a small number of times. The V gene is TRBV24-1, the J gene TRBJ2-3; D is undetermined. The CDR3 runs 11 residues. V shed 9 bases and J shed 2 bases, with 5 bases lying between them. Germline lookup yields CDR1 KGHDR and CDR2 SFDVKD. The CDR3 sequence is CATSNTDTQYF. CDR3 nucleotide sequence: TGTGCCACCTCCAACACAGATACGCAGTATTTT.

The chain links TRBV24-1 to TRBJ2-1, with D possibly TRBD1 on 6 matching bases. The ends were cut back, 0 bases at V and 0 bases at J, with 29 bases in the middle. The CDR3 is 23 residues long. The germline V gene encodes CDR1 KGHDR and CDR2 SFDVKD. Here the CDR3 DNA reads TGTGCCACCAGTGATTTGGCGACGGATAGCAGGGGCCCGGGTCAGGGCTCCTACAATGAGCAGTTCTTC. Translation gives CATSDLATDSRGPGQGSYNEQFF.

The V gene is TRBV4-2, the J gene TRBJ1-6, with 8 positions matching TRBD1. Germline assignment: CDR1 LGHNA and CDR2 YNFKEQ. V was pared by 4 bases and J by 10 bases, with 6 bases of the junction left unmatched. This CDR3 has 14 residues. In DNA form, the CDR3 reads TGTGCCAGCAGCCCCCGACAGGGGAGGTCACCCCTCCACTTT. Translated: CASSPRQGRSPLHF.

This sequence joins TRBV6-2 or TRBV6-3 and TRBJ2-7; 11 bases fit TRBD2. This CDR3 spans 15 amino acids. Germline V gene data show CDR1 as MNHEY and CDR2 as SVGEGT. Trimming at V came to 6 bases and at J to 5 bases, leaving 9 bases not matched to a gene. The CDR3 reads CASSPLAGGLDEQYF. In DNA, the CDR3 is TGTGCCAGCAGCCCTCTAGCGGGGGGATTGGACGAGCAGTACTTC.

The rearrangement links TRBV28 to TRBJ1-2; 12 nucleotides line up with TRBD1. CDR3 length: 14 amino acids. Germline loops: CDR1 MDHEN, CDR2 SYDVKM. The V and J ends lost 5 bases and 7 bases, in that order; junction bases with no gene match: 5. The CDR3 is CASSTGQGASGYTF. The CDR3 region has the DNA TGTGCCAGCAGTACGGGACAGGGGGCGAGTGGCTACACCTTC.

In this sample, this clone turned up once. This chain links TRBV9 with TRBJ1-2; maybe TRBD1 (5 bases). V was clipped by 4 bases and J by 5 bases, with 15 bases between them. In germline, CDR1 is SGDLS, CDR2 YYNGEE. The CDR3 totals 14 residues. DNA for the CDR3: TGTGCCAGCAGCACCGACCCAGCAGGGTATGGCTACACCTTC. Translation: CASSTDPAGYGYTF.

In regard to this clone: The same CDR3 can be traced to other DNA sequences in this sample. The V call is TRBV4-1, the J call TRBJ1-5, with 9 bases that match TRBD1. V lost 2 bases, J lost 2 bases, and 1 base stayed unmatched. Germline lookup yields CDR1 MGHRA and CDR2 YSYEKL. The CDR3 spans 15 residues. CDR3 region: CASSQWTGGNQPQHF. CDR3 bases: TGCGCCAGCAGCCAATGGACAGGGGGCAATCAGCCCCAGCATTTT.

This clone was detected ten times or more. The chain joins TRBV18 to TRBJ2-2, with 10 bases fitting TRBD2. The CDR3 is 17 residues long. CDR1 KGHSH and CDR2 LQKENI come from the germline V gene. Trimming took 3 bases from V and 3 from J; bases not matched to a gene: 7. CDR3 nucleotide sequence: TGTGCCAGCTCACCCCTCCTAGCGGGGGCTTACACCGGGGAGCTGTTTTTT. This codes for CASSPLLAGAYTGELFF.

This rearrangement joins TRBV10-3 to TRBJ2-3, with 11 bases matching TRBD2. The CDR3 spans 18 residues. Germline assignment: CDR1 ENHRY and CDR2 SYGVKD. V was pared by 10 bases and J by 2 bases, with 17 bases of the junction left unmatched. Written as DNA, the CDR3 is TGTGCCAGCGGACAGGCGGAAGATAGCGGGAGGGTCACAGATACGCAGTATTTT. It encodes CASGQAEDSGRVTDTQYF.

This chain uses TRBV27 with TRBJ2-5, with 9 positions matching TRBD2. CDR3 length equals 16 residues. Trimming took 0 bases from V and 7 from J; bases not matched to a gene: 9. The germline CDR1 and CDR2 sequences are MNHEY and SMNVEV (reference sequence). The CDR3 DNA reads TGTGCCAGCAGTTTATCAGGAGCTAGCGGGGTTGGGACCCAGTACTTC. This codes for CASSLSGASGVGTQYF.

This chain links TRBV5-4 with TRBJ2-1, with unresolved D. Germline V gene lookup returns CDR1 SGHNT and CDR2 YYREEE (reference sequence). This CDR3 spans 14 amino acids. V was pared by 4 bases and J by 5 bases, with 13 bases between. CDR3: CASSAPYYDNEQFF. CDR3 coding DNA: TGTGCCAGCAGCGCTCCCTATTACGACAATGAGCAGTTCTTC. Looking up the rest from reference TRBV5-4 and TRBJ2-1 gives the full variable domain: ETGVTQSPTHLIKTRGQQVTLRCSSQSGHNTVSWYQQALGQGPQFIFQYYREEENGRGNFPPRFSGLQFPNYSSELNVNALELDDSALYLCASSAPYYDNEQFFGPGTRLTVL.

The chain employs TRBV5-4 and TRBJ2-2, with TRBD1 matching over 7 bases. V shed 3 bases and J 8 bases; nucleotides not matched to a gene: 13. The CDR3 contains 16 residues. Germline lookup yields CDR1 SGHNT and CDR2 YYREEE (reference sequence). DNA of the CDR3: TGTGCCAGCAGCTCAGGGACCACAGGGGTGCATGGGGAGCTGTTTTTT. This codes for CASSSGTTGVHGELFF.

V gene TRBV5-6 combines with J gene TRBJ2-2, with TRBD2 identical over 16 bases. Looked up from germline, CDR1 is SGHDT and CDR2 is YYEEEE. The CDR3 spans 18 residues. J was trimmed by 0 bases and V by 4 bases; bases with no gene match: 3. The CDR3 loop is CASSKGLAGGPNTGELFF. The CDR3 DNA follows: TGTGCCAGCAGCAAGGGACTAGCGGGGGGGCCGAACACCGGGGAGCTGTTTTTT. The entire variable domain, with the rest obtained from reference TRBV5-6 and TRBJ2-2, is as follows: DAGVTQSPTHLIKTRGQQVTLRCSPKSGHDTVSWYQQALGQGPQFIFQYYEEEERQRGNFPDRFSGHQFPNYSSELNVNALLLGDSALYLCASSKGLAGGPNTGELFFGEGSRLTVL.

The rearrangement joins TRBV7-2 to TRBJ2-1; the D gene is possibly TRBD1 (5 bases). Trimming pared 4 bases from V and 8 bases from J, leaving 9 bases between. The CDR3 runs 12 residues. Germline values: CDR1 SGHTA, CDR2 FQGNSA. CDR3 sequence (DNA): TGTGCCAGCAGCTCCCAGGGCGATGAGCAGTTCTTC. Its protein product is CASSSQGDEQFF.

J is TRBJ1-2 and V is TRBV14; 7 nucleotides agree with TRBD1. This CDR3 spans 15 amino acids. Germline V gene data show CDR1 as SGHDN and CDR2 as FVKESK. After removal of 3 bases from V and 7 bases from J, the junction contained 11 bases not matched to a gene. The CDR3 nucleotides are TGTGCCAGCAGCCATCCTACCAAACAGGGGCCTGGCTACACCTTC. Its translation is CASSHPTKQGPGYTF.

For the CDR3, the DNA is TGTGCCAGCAGCTGGGGGACTAGCGGAAATGAGCAGTTCTTC. Translating it yields CASSWGTSGNEQFF. The V and J genes are TRBV5-8 and TRBJ2-1, with TRBD2 identical over 11 bases. The germline V gene has CDR1 SGHTS and CDR2 YDEGEE. The CDR3 covers 14 residues. Trimming removed 3 bases from V and 7 bases from J; junction bases left unmatched: 3.